Included here is one T cell receptor (beta chain) sequence, with context. Generated by immunoSEQ multiplex PCR, the TCRdb table keeps only in-frame clones and is missing some. The sample contains about 160,000 clones, around 87% of which appear only once. The germline V gene encodes CDR1 KGHSH and CDR2 LQKENI. Trimming took 6 bases from V and 6 from J; bases not matched to a gene: 19. The CDR3 extends over 18 amino acids. This entry is derived from a study of blood T cell repertoires in COVID-19. Study-wide context: Sample material is recorded as cDNA or gDNA derived from T cells, B-cell-depleted T cells, or PBMCs.

Enrollees, about 18 to 90 years old, lived in 24 US areas. Sequencing was performed on PBMCs or T cells enriched from blood (not recorded which). This clonotype was sampled from a woman in her forties or fifties who had recovered from COVID-19. This chain joins TRBV18 and TRBJ1-5; 8 bases align to TRBD1. CDR3 in amino acids: CASSPLPVRTGRGQPQHF. Here the CDR3 DNA reads TGTGCCAGCTCCCCTCTTCCCGTCCGGACAGGGAGAGGTCAGCCCCAGCATTTT.